The 4 T cell receptor beta chains reported below all come from one sample, sequenced in a study of cytomegalovirus exposure and HLA in healthy donors. Using immunoSEQ multiplex PCR, the repertoire was profiled, and TCRdb retains in-frame clones only, with some absent. The data show 130,000 to 150,000 clones, with about 86% seen just once and less than 3.5% held by the top ten. The sequenced sample consisted of PBMCs. The receptors derive from a man younger than 35 in good health and CMV-seronegative.

A single count supports this clone. The chain combines TRBV25-1 with TRBJ2-1; TRBD1 agrees at 7 bases. In germline, CDR1 is MGHDK, CDR2 SYGVNS. With V trimmed by 2 bases and J by 4 bases, 5 bases remained unmatched. The CDR3 length is 15 residues. The CDR3 nucleotides read TGTGCCAGCAGTGAACACAGGGGAAATTACAATGAGCAGTTCTTC. Translating gives CASSEHRGNYNEQFF.

This sequence joins TRBV6-6 and TRBJ1-1, with 8 bases fitting TRBD1. The length of the CDR3 is 10 residues. V shed 6 bases and J 13 bases; nucleotides not matched to a gene: 4. The V gene's germline CDR1 is MNHNY and CDR2 SVGAGI (reference sequence). Here the CDR3 DNA reads TGTGCCAGCAGGGGGGGACAGGTTTTCTTT. It yields the protein CASRGGQVFF.

This clone was recorded a few times. V gene TRBV10-3 combines with J gene TRBJ2-7, with 8 bases matching TRBD2. Trimming cost V 10 bases and J 1 base; bases outside gene matches: 6. Germline assignment: CDR1 ENHRY and CDR2 SYGVKD. This CDR3 region has 13 residues. This CDR3 reads CATRIAGSYEQYF. CDR3 nucleotide sequence: TGTGCCACCCGAATAGCGGGGTCCTACGAGCAGTACTTC.

The chain links TRBV18 to TRBJ1-1, with D possibly TRBD1 on 5 matching bases. The germline V gene has CDR1 KGHSH and CDR2 LQKENI. The V end was cut by 6 bases, the J end by 1 base, with 15 bases between. CDR3 size: 15 residues. The DNA for the CDR3 is TGTGCCAGCTCCCTCGAGGCCGGGGGGAACACTGAAGCTTTCTTT. Protein: CASSLEAGGNTEAFF. Variable domain in full (rest from reference TRBV18 and TRBJ1-1): NAGVMQNPRHLVRRRGQEARLRCSPMKGHSHVYWYRQLPEEGLKFMVYLQKENIIDESGMPKERFSAEFPKEGPSILRIQQVVRGDSAAYFCASSLEAGGNTEAFFGQGTRLTVV.